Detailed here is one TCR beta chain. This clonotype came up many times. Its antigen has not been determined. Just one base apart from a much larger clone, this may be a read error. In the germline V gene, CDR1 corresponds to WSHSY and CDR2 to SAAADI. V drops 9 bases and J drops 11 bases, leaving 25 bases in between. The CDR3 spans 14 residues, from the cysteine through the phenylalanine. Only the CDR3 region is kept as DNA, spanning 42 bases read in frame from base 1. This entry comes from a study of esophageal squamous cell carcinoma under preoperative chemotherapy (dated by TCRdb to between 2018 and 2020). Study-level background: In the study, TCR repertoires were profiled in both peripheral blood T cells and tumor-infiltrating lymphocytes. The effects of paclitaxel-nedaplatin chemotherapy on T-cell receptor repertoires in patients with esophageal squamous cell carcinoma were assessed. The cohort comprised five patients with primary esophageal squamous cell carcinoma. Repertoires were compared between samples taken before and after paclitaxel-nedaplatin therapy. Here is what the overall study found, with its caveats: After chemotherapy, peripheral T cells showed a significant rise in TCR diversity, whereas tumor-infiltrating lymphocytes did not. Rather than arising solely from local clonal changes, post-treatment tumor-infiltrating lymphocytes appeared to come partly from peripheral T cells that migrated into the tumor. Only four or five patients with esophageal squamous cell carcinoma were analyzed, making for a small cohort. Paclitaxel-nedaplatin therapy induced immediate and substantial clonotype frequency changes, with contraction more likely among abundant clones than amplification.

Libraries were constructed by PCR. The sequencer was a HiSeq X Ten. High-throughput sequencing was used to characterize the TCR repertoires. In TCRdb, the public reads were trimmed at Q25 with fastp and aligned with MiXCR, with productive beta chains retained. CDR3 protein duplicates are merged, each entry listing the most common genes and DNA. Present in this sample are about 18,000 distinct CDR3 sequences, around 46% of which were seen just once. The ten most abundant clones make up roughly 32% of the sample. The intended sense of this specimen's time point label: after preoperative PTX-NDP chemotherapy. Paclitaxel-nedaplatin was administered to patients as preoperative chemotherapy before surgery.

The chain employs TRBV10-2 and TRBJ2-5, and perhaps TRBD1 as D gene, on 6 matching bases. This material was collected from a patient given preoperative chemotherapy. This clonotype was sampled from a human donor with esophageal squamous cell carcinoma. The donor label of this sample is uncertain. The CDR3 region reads CARGAANAYNEQYF. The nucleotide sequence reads TGCGCCAGGGGGGCAGCCAACGCTTACAATGAGCAGTACTTC.